Sequencing of this T cell receptor (beta chain) was carried out in a study of CD8 T cells in ankylosing spondylitis. Broader study findings: Significantly higher representation of disease-linked clones was reported for matched ankylosing spondylitis synovial fluid. A TCR beta motif made of eight highly homologous variants seemed typical of ankylosing spondylitis blood.

One entry per CDR3 protein, called by TCRdb with MiXCR from the 5' RACE reads. The profile shows approximately 180,000 distinct CDR3 sequences, about 20% of them singletons. The sample holds many counts of this clonotype. What it recognizes is unknown. The sample taken for sequencing was blood, either unsorted or a sorted T cell fraction (not recorded which). The clonotype was recovered from a male donor aged 10-29 years with ankylosing spondylitis or in good health (not recorded which).

CDR3 DNA: TGTGCCACCAGTGAGGGAGAGAACACTGAAGCTTTCTTT. Encoded protein: CATSEGENTEAFF. This chain joins TRBV24-1 and TRBJ1-1; D not certain. Germline V gene lookup returns CDR1 KGHDR and CDR2 SFDVKD. V was cut by 4 bases and J by 1 base, with 6 bases left in between. This CDR3 has 13 amino acids.